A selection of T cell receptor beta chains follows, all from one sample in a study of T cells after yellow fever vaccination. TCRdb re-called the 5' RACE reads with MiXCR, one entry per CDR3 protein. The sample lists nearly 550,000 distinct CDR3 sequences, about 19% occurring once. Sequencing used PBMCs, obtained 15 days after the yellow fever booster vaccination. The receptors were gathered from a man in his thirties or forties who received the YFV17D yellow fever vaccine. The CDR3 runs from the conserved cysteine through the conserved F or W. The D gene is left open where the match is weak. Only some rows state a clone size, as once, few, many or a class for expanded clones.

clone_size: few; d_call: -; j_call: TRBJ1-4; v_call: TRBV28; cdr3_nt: TGTGCCAGCAAGTGGGCGCCCCGGGAAAAACTGTTTTTT; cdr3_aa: CASKWAPREKLFF
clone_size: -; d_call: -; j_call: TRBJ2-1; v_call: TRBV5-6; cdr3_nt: TGTGCCAGCAGCATGTACCCGGGCCGTAGTTACAATGAGCAGTTCTTC; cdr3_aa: CASSMYPGRSYNEQFF
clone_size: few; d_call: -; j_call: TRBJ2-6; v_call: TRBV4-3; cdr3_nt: TGCGCCAGCAGCCAAGATCCCGGGAACGGGGCCAACGTCCTGACTTTC; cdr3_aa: CASSQDPGNGANVLTF
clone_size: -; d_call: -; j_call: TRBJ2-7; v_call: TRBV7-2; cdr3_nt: TGTGCCAGCAGCTTAAGGACGGCGTTTTACGAGCAGTACTTC; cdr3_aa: CASSLRTAFYEQYF
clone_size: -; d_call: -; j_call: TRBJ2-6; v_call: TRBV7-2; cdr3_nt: TGTGCCAGCAGCTTAGCGAGCTCTGGGGCCAACGTCCTGACTTTC; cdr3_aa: CASSLASSGANVLTF
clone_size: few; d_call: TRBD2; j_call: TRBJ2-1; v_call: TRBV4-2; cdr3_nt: TGTGCCAGCAGCCAAGACACGCTAGCGGCGAACAATGAGCAGTTCTTC; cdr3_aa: CASSQDTLAANNEQFF
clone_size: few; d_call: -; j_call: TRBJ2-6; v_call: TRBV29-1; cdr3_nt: TGCAGCGTTGAAGATCGAGGGTACGAAGCTGGGGCCAACGTCCTGACTTTC; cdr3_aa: CSVEDRGYEAGANVLTF
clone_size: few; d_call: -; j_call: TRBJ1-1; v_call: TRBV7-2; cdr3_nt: TGTGCCAGCAGCTTCGCGACGCAGAACACTGAAGCTTTCTTT; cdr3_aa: CASSFATQNTEAFF
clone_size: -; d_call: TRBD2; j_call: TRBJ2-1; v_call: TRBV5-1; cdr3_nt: TGCGCCAGCAGCGCAACTAGCGGCGTGGACTACAATGAGCAGTTCTTC; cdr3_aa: CASSATSGVDYNEQFF
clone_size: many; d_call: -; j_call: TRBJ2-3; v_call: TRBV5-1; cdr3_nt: TGTGCCAGCAGCTTAGGTGGAGGGACAGATACGCAGTATTTT; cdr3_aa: CASSLGGGTDTQYF
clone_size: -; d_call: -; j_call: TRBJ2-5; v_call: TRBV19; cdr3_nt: TGTGCCAGTAGTATGAGGGGGCAAGAGACCCAGTACTTC; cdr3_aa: CASSMRGQETQYF
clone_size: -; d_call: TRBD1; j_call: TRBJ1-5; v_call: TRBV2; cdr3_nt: TGTGCCAGCAGTGACGAAGCAGGGGGAATGCAGCCCCAGCATTTT; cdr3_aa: CASSDEAGGMQPQHF
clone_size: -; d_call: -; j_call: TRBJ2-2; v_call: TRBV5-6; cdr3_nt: TGTGCCAGCAGCTTCTGGGGCGGGGAGCTGTTTTTT; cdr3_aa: CASSFWGGELFF
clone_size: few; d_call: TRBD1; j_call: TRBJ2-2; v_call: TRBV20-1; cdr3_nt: TGCAGTGCTGAACAGGGGTCGAACACCGGGGAGCTGTTTTTT; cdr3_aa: CSAEQGSNTGELFF
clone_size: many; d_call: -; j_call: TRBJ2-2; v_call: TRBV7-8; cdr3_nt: TGTGCCAGCAGCTTAGATCCAACCGGGGAGCTGTTTTTT; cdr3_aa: CASSLDPTGELFF
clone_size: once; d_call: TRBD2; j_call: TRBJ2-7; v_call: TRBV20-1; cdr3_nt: TGCAGTGCAATTTCCGGACTAGCGGCCTCCTACGAGCAGTACTTC; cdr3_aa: CSAISGLAASYEQYF
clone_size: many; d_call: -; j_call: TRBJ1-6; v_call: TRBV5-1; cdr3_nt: TGCGCCAGCAGCGGTTTGGACAATTCACCCCTCCACTTT; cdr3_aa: CASSGLDNSPLHF
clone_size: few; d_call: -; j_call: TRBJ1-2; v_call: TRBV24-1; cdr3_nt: TGTGCCACCAGTGATTTGAATGGCTACACCTTC; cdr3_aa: CATSDLNGYTF
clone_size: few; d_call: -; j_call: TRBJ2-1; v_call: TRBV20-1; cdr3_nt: TGCAGTGCCCCGCTCGACAGACCCTACAATGAGCAGTTCTTC; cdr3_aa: CSAPLDRPYNEQFF
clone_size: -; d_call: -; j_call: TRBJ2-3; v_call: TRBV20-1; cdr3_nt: TGCAGTGCTAGAGACCCCAGGGAAGATTTGGACACAGATACGCAGTATTTT; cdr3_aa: CSARDPREDLDTDTQYF
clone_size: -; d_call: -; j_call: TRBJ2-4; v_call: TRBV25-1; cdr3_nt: TGTGCCAGCAGTGAAACCCGTTTGGGCAAAAACATTCAGTACTTC; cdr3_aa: CASSETRLGKNIQYF
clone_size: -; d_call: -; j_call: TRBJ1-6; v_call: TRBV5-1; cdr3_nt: TGCGCCAGCAGCTTGGAAGAGTTAGCGTCACCCCTCCACTTT; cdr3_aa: CASSLEELASPLHF
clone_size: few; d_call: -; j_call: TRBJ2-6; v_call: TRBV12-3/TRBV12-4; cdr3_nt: TGTGCCAGCAGTAAAAGGGGTGCTGGGGCCAACGTCCTGACTTTC; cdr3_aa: CASSKRGAGANVLTF